The present T cell receptor (beta chain) was sequenced within a study of identical twins (dated by TCRdb to the mid-2010s). With respect to the entire study: The study deep-sequenced TCR alpha and beta repertoires from monozygotic twins, unrelated adults of various ages and cord blood to test whether fetal clonotypes persist. To rule out contamination, replicate twin experiments were performed at different times with different library preparation protocols. General findings and caveats noted by the study authors: In monozygotic twins, out-of-frame TCR alpha sharing was systematically underestimated by recombination models, although the models agreed with sharing between unrelated individuals. Excess twin sharing in beta out-of-frame sequences was weaker because fewer shared sequences lowered the signal-to-noise ratio. Invariant T cells such as MAIT and iNKT could partly confound zero-insertion analyses, though diverse VJ usage argued against this for most clonotypes. Fewer insertions were carried by abundant cord blood beta clonotypes, a similar but weaker trend appeared in young adult naive repertoires, and no such trend appeared in memory repertoires. Conclusions relied on cross-sectional statistical analysis, since the same donors could not be followed over many years. Compared with coincidental sharing between unrelated individuals, out-of-frame TCR alpha sequences shared between twins had an excess of sequences with low generation probability.

From the cysteine up to the phenylalanine, the CDR3 has a length of 14 residues. The CDR3 DNA has 42 bases and is translated from base 1. Cut back by 0 bases and 4 bases, the V and J ends lie 10 bases apart. CDR1 and CDR2, per the germline V gene, are SGHRS and YFSETQ. Every donor in the study was a healthy Caucasian. The twin cohort comprised three pairs of female monozygotic twins, all aged roughly 18 to 30 years. Positive isolation kits from Invitrogen were used to isolate CD4+ and CD8+ T cell populations. The protocol used for the library was 5' RACE. TCRdb lists the instrument as Illumina HiSeq 2000. Template switching introduced a universal primer binding site; the final cDNA contained a unique molecular identifier, enabling accurate counting of TCR cDNA molecules. First-strand cDNA for TCR alpha and beta chains was synthesized from specific primers in the conserved constant-segment region. To control for contamination, every cDNA library carried two barcodes: a SMART-Mk sample barcode plus Illumina barcodes. TruSeq adapter sequences along with Illumina sample barcodes were introduced in two successive PCR steps. TCR alpha and beta cDNA libraries were sequenced on the Illumina HiSeq platform with custom primers. As for the authors' bioinformatics: MiGEC was used to process raw reads and extract unique molecular identifiers, and MiXCR was used to find CDR3 positions. For each individual, recombination models were inferred using an EM algorithm with the repgenHMM and IGoR tools. The tcR package in R was used for shared clonotype analysis, with sharing normalized by the product of cloneset sizes. Out-of-frame nonproductive sequences were analyzed to study raw recombination free of thymic and clonal selection effects. TCRdb redid the processing of the public reads, applying fastp at Q25 and MiXCR, and retained in-frame beta chains. CDR3 protein duplicates are merged, each entry listing the most common genes and DNA. The V and J calls follow TCRdb's processing rather than the paper's. Within this sample are roughly 470,000 distinct CDR3 sequences, with more than 13% of them counted one time only. More than 0.8% of the sample goes to the ten largest clones.

In this sample, this clonotype turned up many times. The specificity of this receptor is unknown. Base-call qualities are not available, and no considerably larger clone is one nucleotide away. These data also featured in a second study, about yellow fever vaccine responses in identical twins. From the second report: The authors reported that the T cell response to vaccination in identical twins appeared partly convergent and partly personalized. Focusing on identical twins, the study followed the T cell clones that responded to the vaccine, and did so with precision.

Sequenced material: CD4+ T cells sorted from blood. This receptor was identified in a woman aged 18-29 years in good health. The rearranged chain carries TRBV5-1 and TRBJ1-1; the D gene is perhaps TRBD1, from 5 matching bases. The CDR3 is CASSLAREVTEAFF. The nucleotide sequence is given as TGCGCCAGCAGCTTGGCCAGGGAGGTCACTGAAGCTTTCTTT. The full variable domain, with segments outside the CDR3 supplied by the reference TRBV5-1 and TRBJ1-1 proteins, appears as KAGVTQTPRYLIKTRGQQVTLSCSPISGHRSVSWYQQTPGQGLQFLFEYFSETQRNKGNFPGRFSGRQFSNSRSEMNVSTLELGDSALYLCASSLAREVTEAFFGQGTRLTVV.